This T cell receptor (beta chain) was captured by sequencing in a study of early T cells in non-severe SARS-CoV-2 infection. Study-level information: Bulk RNA isolated from unsorted whole blood underwent sequencing; chains were not paired. General study points: Matches to VDJdb favored anti-spike CD8 responses and missed private and CD4 specificities.

cDNA molecules, individually, were tagged with unique molecular identifiers. TCRdb reprocessed the 5' RACE reads via MiXCR and lists one record per CDR3 protein. This table has 50,000 to 70,000 distinct CDR3 sequences, 14% to 15% appearing once. There are many counts of this clonotype. What it binds is not known. This material consisted of whole blood, taken at baseline. The receptor was isolated from an adult who was a healthcare worker with PCR-confirmed SARS-CoV-2 infection or an uninfected control (not recorded which).

DNA for the CDR3: TGTGCCAGCAGTTGGGTCCAAGGGCCGACCTACGAGCAGTACTTC. The encoded protein is CASSWVQGPTYEQYF. The V call is TRBV6-5, the J call TRBJ2-7; D ambiguous. The V gene's germline CDR1 is MNHEY and CDR2 SVGAGI. There are 15 residues in the CDR3. V was trimmed by 4 bases and J by 2 bases, leaving 15 bases between them.